Listed here are 8 T cell receptor beta chains from one sample, sequenced in a study of blood T cells in healthy people across ages. The authors ran a second PCR of about 7 to 11 cycles using a sample-barcoded 5' primer and a J-beta primer mix. TCRdb reanalysed the 5' RACE reads using MiXCR and keeps one entry per CDR3 protein. The sample carries over 1.5 million distinct CDR3 sequences, 40% to 55% recorded once. The sequenced sample was blood. The source of these receptors is a woman aged 40 to 49 in good health.

CDR3 sequence: CASSSYVQSARETQFF. In DNA form, the CDR3 reads TGTGCCAGCAGCTCGTACGTCCAGTCCGCTCGGGAGACCCAGTTCTTC. This chain joins TRBV7-9 and TRBJ2-1; tentative D call: TRBD2 (6 bases). The germline V gene encodes CDR1 SEHNR and CDR2 FQNEAQ (reference sequence). V was shortened by 4 bases and J by 13 bases, with 26 bases between the two germline ends. The CDR3 consists of 16 residues.

The chain joins TRBV4-2 to TRBJ1-2; D gene uncertain. Per the germline V gene, CDR1 is LGHNA and CDR2 is YNFKEQ. Trimming cost V 0 bases and J 7 bases, with 15 bases left between them. The CDR3 sequence is 15 residues long. The CDR3: CASSQEIRTTGGYTF. Here the CDR3 DNA reads TGTGCCAGCAGCCAAGAAATTCGGACGACGGGTGGCTACACCTTC.

The CDR3 DNA sequence: TGTGCCAGCAGCTTAGTAACAGGGGGAGCTAATGAAAAACTGTTTTTT. Its protein product is CASSLVTGGANEKLFF. The gene calls are TRBV7-8 and TRBJ1-4, with 8 bases lining up with TRBD1. The CDR3 spans 16 residues. CDR1 and CDR2 (germline): SGHVS, FQNEAQ. V shed 1 base, J shed 3 bases, and the junction held 4 bases outside the gene matches.

The chain is built from TRBV24-1 and TRBJ2-3, with D unclear. Germline loops: CDR1 KGHDR, CDR2 SFDVKD. CDR3 size: 14 residues. V lost 4 bases and J lost 5, with 12 bases in between. The CDR3 nucleotides are TGTGCCACCAGTGACCTTAGTGGGGTAGATACGCAGTATTTT. Protein sequence: CATSDLSGVDTQYF.

This clonotype has just a few counts. The rearrangement joins TRBV7-2 to TRBJ2-1, with D possibly TRBD1 on 6 matching bases. Germline CDR1 and CDR2: SGHTA and FQGNSA. The CDR3 covers 16 residues. Trimming took 5 bases from V and 4 from J, leaving 18 bases between them. The chain's CDR3 is CASSLMTGRRYNEQFF. The CDR3 nucleotides read TGTGCCAGCAGCCTCATGACAGGACGGCGGTACAATGAGCAGTTCTTC.

This clonotype has more than one count but fewer than ten. The chain recombines TRBV5-1 with TRBJ2-3, with TRBD2 matching over 8 bases. The CDR3 is 16 residues long. V lost 1 base, J lost 6 bases, and 10 bases stayed unmatched. Germline loops: CDR1 SGHRS, CDR2 YFSETQ. CDR3 nucleotides: TGCGCCAGCAGCTTGTTTAGCGGGGCGCCCACGGATACGCAGTATTTT. Amino acids: CASSLFSGAPTDTQYF.

In regard to this clonotype: Compared with germline, one end of the junction differs, possibly owing to a read error. The gene calls are TRBV10-2 and TRBJ2-7, with D possibly TRBD1 on 5 matching bases. The CDR3 is 14 amino acids. Germline assignment: CDR1 WSHSY and CDR2 SAAADI. CDR3 region: CASRESDGHYEQYF. DNA for the CDR3: TGCGCCAGCAGGGAGTCCGACGGACATTACGAGCAGTACTTC.

The chain is built from TRBV14 and TRBJ2-5; possibly TRBD1 for D (5 bases). The V and J ends lost 4 bases and 1 base respectively, with 13 bases between them. Germline loops: CDR1 SGHDN, CDR2 FVKESK. CDR3 length: 15 residues. CDR3 region: CASSRLRGLQETQYF. The DNA of the CDR3 is TGTGCCAGCAGCCGTTTAAGGGGCCTCCAAGAGACCCAGTACTTC.